Following are 3 T cell receptor beta chains from one sample sequenced in a study of relationships among human T cell subsets. Semiquantitative ARM-PCR amplified T cell receptor alpha and beta CDR3 regions from mRNA. Tagged nested gene-specific primers were used first, then communal superprimers amplified exponentially. TCRdb called the multiplex PCR reads again in MiXCR, with one record for every CDR3 protein. The table records some 13,000 distinct CDR3 sequences, 60% of them present only once. Anti-CD25 beads selected CD4+CD25+ regulatory T cells from positively selected CD4+ cells. The sequenced material came from Tregs sorted from blood. Receptors originate from a man between 35 and 55 years old in good health.

The rearrangement links TRBV5-1 to TRBJ1-3; no reliable D call. Between the trimmed V and J ends, which lost 0 bases and 2 bases, there was a span of 18 bases. The CDR3 is made up of 18 amino acids. Germline V gives CDR1 SGHRS, CDR2 YFSETQ. CDR3 protein: CASSLARPTIEAGNTIYF. In DNA, the CDR3 is TGCGCCAGCAGCTTGGCCAGGCCCACAATCGAGGCTGGAAACACCATATATTTT.

The gene calls are TRBV27 and TRBJ2-7; 9 bases are a match to TRBD1. This CDR3 is built from 15 residues. The germline V gene encodes CDR1 MNHEY and CDR2 SMNVEV (reference sequence). The junction had 12 bases not matched to a gene; V was cut back by 7 bases and J by 5 bases. Written as DNA, the CDR3 is TGTGCCAGCACCAAACCGGGACAGGGTTACCACGAGCAGTACTTC. Translating gives CASTKPGQGYHEQYF.

V gene TRBV27 combines with J gene TRBJ2-7, with 11 bases fitting TRBD2. Trimming cost V 5 bases and J 7 bases; bases outside gene matches: 7. In germline, CDR1 is MNHEY, CDR2 SMNVEV (reference sequence). The length of the CDR3 is 14 residues. The DNA for the CDR3 is TGTGCCAGCAGTAATAGCGGGAGGGCTTGGGAGCAGTACTTC. Its translation is CASSNSGRAWEQYF.